The T cell receptor (beta chain) described here comes from a study of blood T cells in healthy people across ages. Points from the study as a whole: From one million sequenced T cells, diversity estimates were lower bounds. Diversity of TCR beta per million T cells declined in a roughly linear way with age.

This clonotype was seen more than once but under ten times. Its target is not known. For the second PCR, which ran for about 7 to 11 cycles, a sample-barcoded 5' primer and a J-beta primer mix were used. Each TCR beta cDNA got a 12-nucleotide random molecular identifier. Using its own MiXCR run on the 5' RACE reads, TCRdb lists one record per CDR3 protein. The sample includes 1,500,000 or so distinct CDR3 sequences, 35% to 45% seen only once; the top ten take around 4%. Peripheral blood samples of around 9.3 milliliters were drawn from each donor. The receptor was isolated from a woman in her late teens or twenties in good health. Sequencing was carried out using blood.

The CDR3 nucleotides are TGTGCCAGCAGTTTTGTGGCTAGCGGGAGGTCCCACAATGAGCAGTTCTTC. Its translation is CASSFVASGRSHNEQFF. The genes are TRBV28 and TRBJ2-1, with 11 bases aligning to TRBD2. The junction had 9 bases not matched to a gene; V was cut back by 3 bases and J by 5 bases. CDR3 length: 17 amino acids. Germline V gene lookup returns CDR1 MDHEN and CDR2 SYDVKM.